The rows below give T cell receptor beta chains drawn from one sample of a study of blood T cells in healthy people across ages. TCRdb ran MiXCR on the 5' RACE reads and lists one entry per CDR3 protein. Of hundreds of thousands of distinct CDR3 sequences in the sample, 20% to 25% were seen once. The specimen was blood. The receptors were gathered from a man between 65 and 85 years old in good health. Each CDR3 is given with its conserved first and last residue.

CATRALDNEQFF TRBJ2-1 TRBV24-1
CASSRPGQLYGYTF TRBJ1-2 TRBV7-3
CASGLDPGTGVFEQYF TRBJ2-7 TRBV12-5
CASSHLGWGLAVTDTQYF TRBJ2-3 TRBV5-6
CASSHPRGGSYEQYF . TRBV12-3/TRBV12-4
CASSQIGKEEGEQYF TRBJ2-7 TRBV14
CASSQGVGSPRPQHF TRBJ1-5 TRBV4-3
CATSDPGLAGVNEQFF . TRBV24-1
CASSIGDSGRTDTQYF TRBJ2-3 TRBV7-2
CAIRGTGSGYTF TRBJ1-2 TRBV10-3
CAISELVSGELFF TRBJ2-2 TRBV10-3
CSAQRTDEAFF TRBJ1-1 TRBV29-1
CASSYDRDFSYEQYF TRBJ2-7 TRBV6-5
CASSPSGRGKETQYF TRBJ2-5 TRBV12-3/TRBV12-4
CASSLDGQGYNEQFF TRBJ2-1 TRBV5-1
CASSLQNYEQYF TRBJ2-7 TRBV7-9
CASSFTGAGNEQYF TRBJ2-7 TRBV6-5
CASSKGNPSNQPQHF TRBJ1-5 TRBV6-6
CASFGPGYGYTF TRBJ1-2 TRBV28
CASSLTGTRNEKLFF TRBJ1-4 TRBV7-2
CASSYQQSGAQYF TRBJ2-5 TRBV6-6
CASSAAGLAGVHEQFF TRBJ2-1 TRBV14
CAWRNQGSETQYF TRBJ2-5 TRBV30
CASSLLSSGRYYEQYF TRBJ2-7 TRBV28
CASSFGRVSGNTIYF TRBJ1-3 TRBV12-3/TRBV12-4
CASSLRDGYNSPLHF TRBJ1-6 TRBV12-3/TRBV12-4
CASSSLSTARHEKLFF TRBJ1-4 TRBV28
CASSPRLSNQETQYF TRBJ2-5 TRBV5-1
CASSPLQGAKSTGELFF TRBJ2-2 TRBV14